The T cell receptor (beta chain) under discussion was sequenced for a study of blood T cell repertoires in COVID-19. In the authors' workflow: Counts of nucleated cells, estimated from reference gene primer amplification, were obtained. Assay used: immunoSEQ multiplex PCR; TCRdb lists only in-frame clones, some missing. V and J calls plus clone size are reproduced from that table; the DNA served to infer D and trimming. The table has 400,000 or so clones, 85% to 90% seen once. Participants were aged about 18 to 89 years from more than 20 US areas. Germline lookup yields CDR1 MNHNS and CDR2 SASEGT. With 2 bases clipped from V and 5 bases from J, the junction kept 7 bases outside the gene matches. There are 15 residues in the CDR3.

The sequenced sample was PBMCs or T cells enriched from blood (not recorded which). This chain connects TRBV6-1 to TRBJ2-5; 8 positions match TRBD2. The TCR comes from a man aged 25-45 years who had recovered from COVID-19. The CDR3 DNA reads TGTGCCAGCAGTGAACTTCCGGGAGGGTATGAGACCCAGTACTTC. This codes for CASSELPGGYETQYF.